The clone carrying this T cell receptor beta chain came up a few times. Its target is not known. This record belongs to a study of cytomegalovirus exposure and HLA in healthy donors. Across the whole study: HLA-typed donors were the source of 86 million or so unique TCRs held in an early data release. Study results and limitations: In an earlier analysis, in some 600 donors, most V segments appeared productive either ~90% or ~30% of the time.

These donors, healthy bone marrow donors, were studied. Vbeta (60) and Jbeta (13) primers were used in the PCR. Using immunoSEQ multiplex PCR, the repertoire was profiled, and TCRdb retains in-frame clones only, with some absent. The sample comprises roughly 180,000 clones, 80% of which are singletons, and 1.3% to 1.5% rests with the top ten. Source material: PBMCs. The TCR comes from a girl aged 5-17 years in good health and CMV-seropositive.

DNA for the CDR3: TGTGCCACCAGCATCGGAGGCGGTTCCGGCGAGCAGTACTTC. Amino acids: CATSIGGGSGEQYF. The rearrangement links TRBV15 to TRBJ2-7; perhaps TRBD2 as D (5 bases). This CDR3 is 14 amino acids long. V gave up 4 bases and J gave up 6 bases, with 16 bases separating them. Germline CDR1 reads LNHNV; CDR2 reads YYDKDF (reference sequence).